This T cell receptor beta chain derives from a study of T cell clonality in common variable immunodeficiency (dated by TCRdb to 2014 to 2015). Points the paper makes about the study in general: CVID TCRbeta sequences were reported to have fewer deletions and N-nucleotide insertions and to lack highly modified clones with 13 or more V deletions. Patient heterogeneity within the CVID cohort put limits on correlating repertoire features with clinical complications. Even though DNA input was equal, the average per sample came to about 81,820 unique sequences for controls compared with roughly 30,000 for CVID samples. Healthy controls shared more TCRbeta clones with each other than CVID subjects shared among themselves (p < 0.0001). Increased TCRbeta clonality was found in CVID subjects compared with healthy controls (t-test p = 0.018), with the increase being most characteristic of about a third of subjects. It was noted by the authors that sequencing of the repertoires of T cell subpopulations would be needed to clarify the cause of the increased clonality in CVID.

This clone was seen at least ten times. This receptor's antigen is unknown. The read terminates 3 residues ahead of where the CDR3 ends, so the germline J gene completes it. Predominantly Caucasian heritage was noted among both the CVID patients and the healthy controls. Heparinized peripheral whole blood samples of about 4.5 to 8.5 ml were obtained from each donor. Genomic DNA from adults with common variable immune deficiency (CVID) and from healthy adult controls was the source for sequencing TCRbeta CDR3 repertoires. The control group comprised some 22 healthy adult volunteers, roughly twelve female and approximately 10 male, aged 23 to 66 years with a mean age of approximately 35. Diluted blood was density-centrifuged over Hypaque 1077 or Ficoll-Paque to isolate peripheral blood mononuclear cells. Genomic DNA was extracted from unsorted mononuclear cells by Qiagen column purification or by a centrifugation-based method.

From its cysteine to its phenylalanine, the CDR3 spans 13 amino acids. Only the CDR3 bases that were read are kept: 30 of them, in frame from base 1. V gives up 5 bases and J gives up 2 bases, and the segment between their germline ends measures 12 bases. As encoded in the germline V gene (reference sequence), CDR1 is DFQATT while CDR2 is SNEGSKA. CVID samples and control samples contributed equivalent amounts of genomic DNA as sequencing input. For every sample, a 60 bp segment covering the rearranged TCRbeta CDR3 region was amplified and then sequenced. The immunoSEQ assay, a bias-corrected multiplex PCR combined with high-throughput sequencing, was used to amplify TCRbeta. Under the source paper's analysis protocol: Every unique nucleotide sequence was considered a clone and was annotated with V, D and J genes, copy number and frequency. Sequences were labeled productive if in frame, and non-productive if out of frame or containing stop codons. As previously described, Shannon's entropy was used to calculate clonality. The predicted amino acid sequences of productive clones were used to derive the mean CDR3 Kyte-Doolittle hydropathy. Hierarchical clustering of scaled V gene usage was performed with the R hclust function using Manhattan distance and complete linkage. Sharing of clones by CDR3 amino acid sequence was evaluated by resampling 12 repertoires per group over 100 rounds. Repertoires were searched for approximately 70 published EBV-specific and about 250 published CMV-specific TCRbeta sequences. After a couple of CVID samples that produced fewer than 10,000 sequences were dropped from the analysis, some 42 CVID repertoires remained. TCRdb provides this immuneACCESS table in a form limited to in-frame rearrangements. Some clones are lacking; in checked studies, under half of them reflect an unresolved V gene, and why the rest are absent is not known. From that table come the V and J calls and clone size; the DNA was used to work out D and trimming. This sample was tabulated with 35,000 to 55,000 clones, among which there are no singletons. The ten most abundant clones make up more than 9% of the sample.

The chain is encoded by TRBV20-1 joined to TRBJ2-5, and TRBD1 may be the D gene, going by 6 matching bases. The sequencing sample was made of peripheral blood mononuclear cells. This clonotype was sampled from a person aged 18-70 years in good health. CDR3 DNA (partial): TGCAGTGCTGGCACAGGGTTACAAGAGACC. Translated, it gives CSAGTGLQET. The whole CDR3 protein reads CSAGTGLQETQYF.